The 32 T cell receptor beta chains below were found in one sample sequenced in a study of blood T cell repertoires in COVID-19. Here immunoSEQ multiplex PCR was the method, and the copy in TCRdb shows in-frame clones only, minus some. The repertoire includes about 140,000 clones, 82% of them detected once, and 4% to 5% sits in the top ten. Material for sequencing was peripheral blood. These TCRs come from an elderly woman with acute or convalescent COVID-19.

This rearrangement joins TRBV6-5 to TRBJ1-5; 8 nucleotides line up with TRBD1. This CDR3 contains 13 residues. Germline V gene sequence: CDR1 MNHEY, CDR2 SVGAGI. V shed 6 bases, J shed 9 bases, and the junction held 7 bases outside the gene matches. In nucleotides, the CDR3 is TGTGCCAGCAGACTGGACAGGGTTGGGCCCCAGCATTTT. Its protein product is CASRLDRVGPQHF.

This rearrangement joins TRBV7-8 to TRBJ1-5, with a tentative D call TRBD1 (5 bases). From germline, CDR1 is SGHVS and CDR2 FQNEAQ. Trimming stripped 6 bases from V and 7 bases from J, with 19 bases between. CDR3 length equals 15 residues. The DNA for the CDR3 is TGTGCCAGCAGTCCCGATTCCGGAGGGGCCCAGCCCCAGCATTTT. Protein sequence: CASSPDSGGAQPQHF.

This chain connects TRBV30 to TRBJ2-1; a possible D gene is TRBD2 (6 bases). Germline CDR1 reads GTSNPN; CDR2 reads SVGIG (reference sequence). This CDR3 region has 11 residues. V was trimmed by 5 bases and J by 11 bases, leaving 13 bases between them. CDR3 protein: CAWSIREKQFF. The DNA for the CDR3 is TGTGCCTGGTCAATCCGGGAGAAGCAGTTCTTC.

This clone was picked up one time. V usage is TRBV30 and J usage is TRBJ1-6; no definite D call. This CDR3 spans 13 amino acids. V shed 8 bases and J shed 8 bases, with 16 bases lying between them. The germline V gene has CDR1 GTSNPN and CDR2 SVGIG (reference sequence). CDR3 protein: CAGGSLGYSPLHF. The DNA for the CDR3 is TGTGCCGGTGGGAGCCTCGGATATTCACCCCTCCACTTT. Based on the CDR3 plus reference TRBV30 and TRBJ1-6, the full variable domain is SQTIHQWPATLVQPVGSPLSLECTVEGTSNPNLYWYRQAAGRGLQLLFYSVGIGQISSEVPQNLSASRPQDRQFILSSKKLLLSDSGFYLCAGGSLGYSPLHFGNGTRLTVT.

The genes are TRBV15 and TRBJ1-2; possible D gene TRBD1, 6 bases. V was cut by 0 bases and J by 5 bases, with 13 bases left in between. The CDR3 length is 15 residues. Germline values: CDR1 LNHNV, CDR2 YYDKDF (reference sequence). Here the CDR3 DNA reads TGTGCCACCAGCAGAGATAGGGGGGGCGGGTATGGCTACACCTTC. Translation: CATSRDRGGGYGYTF.

The J gene is TRBJ2-7, the V gene TRBV7-9, with 12 bases fitting TRBD2. The CDR3 covers 15 residues. Losses at the gene ends were 5 bases for V and 4 bases for J; bases not matched to a gene: 6. CDR1 is SEHNR, CDR2 FQNEAQ, per germline (reference sequence). CDR3 loop: CASSDTGTSGYEQYF. DNA for the CDR3: TGTGCCAGCAGCGACACCGGGACTAGCGGGTACGAGCAGTACTTC.

This chain links TRBV6-5 with TRBJ1-4; 7 nucleotides line up with TRBD1. V was clipped by 9 bases and J by 8 bases; unmatched bases: 12. CDR1 MNHEY and CDR2 SVGAGI come from the germline V gene. This CDR3 spans 14 amino acids. The CDR3 sequence is CASLNRGTVEKLFF. The CDR3 region has the DNA TGTGCCAGTCTAAACAGGGGAACGGTAGAAAAACTGTTTTTT.

This clone came up once. The chain carries TRBV10-3 and TRBJ2-2; 12 bases match TRBD2. CDR3 length: 16 residues. Germline trimming cut 3 bases from V and 7 bases from J; bases unmatched to any gene: 6. Per germline, CDR1 ENHRY and CDR2 SYGVKD. The CDR3 DNA reads TGTGCCATCAGTGATCCCGGACTAGCGGGGCTCGGGGAGCTGTTTTTT. Its translation is CAISDPGLAGLGELFF.

V gene TRBV4-2 combines with J gene TRBJ2-3, with 10 bases fitting TRBD2. The V segment lost 1 base and the J segment 2 bases; nucleotides outside the gene matches: 6. The length of the CDR3 is 17 residues. The germline gives CDR1 LGHNA, CDR2 YNFKEQ. Here the CDR3 reads CASSQVAGGPVTDTQYF. The CDR3 coding sequence is TGTGCCAGCAGCCAAGTAGCGGGAGGCCCCGTCACAGATACGCAGTATTTT.

This clone was seen a few times. The V gene is TRBV4-1, the J gene TRBJ2-2; D uncertain. V was pared by 0 bases and J by 6 bases, with 5 bases between. Germline V gene sequence: CDR1 MGHRA, CDR2 YSYEKL. This CDR3 spans 13 amino acids. CDR3 residues: CASSQDIAGELFF. In nucleotides, the CDR3 is TGCGCCAGCAGCCAAGATATAGCCGGGGAGCTGTTTTTT.

This chain joins TRBV7-2 and TRBJ2-1, with 11 bases lining up with TRBD2. V was clipped by 3 bases and J by 8 bases; unmatched bases: 6. Germline V gene lookup returns CDR1 SGHTA and CDR2 FQGNSA. The CDR3 loop spans 15 amino acids. CDR3 region: CASSFSGRGVHEQFF. The CDR3 bases are TGTGCCAGCAGCTTTAGCGGGAGGGGGGTCCATGAGCAGTTCTTC. Variable domain in full (rest from reference TRBV7-2 and TRBJ2-1): GAGVSQSPSNKVTEKGKDVELRCDPISGHTALYWYRQSLGQGLEFLIYFQGNSAPDKSGLPSDRFSAERTGGSVSTLTIQRTQQEDSAVYLCASSFSGRGVHEQFFGPGTRLTVL.

The genes are TRBV9 and TRBJ2-1, with D possibly being TRBD2 (6 bases). The CDR3 totals 14 residues. The germline V and J ends were trimmed by 0 bases and 4 bases, with 8 bases remaining between them. CDR1 is SGDLS, CDR2 YYNGEE, per germline. The CDR3 loop is CASSVGGRYNEQFF. For the CDR3, the DNA is TGTGCCAGCAGCGTAGGTGGGAGGTACAATGAGCAGTTCTTC.

A remark on this clone: One end of the junction fails to match germline, which may point to a read error. The rearrangement links TRBV7-8 to TRBJ2-1; 8 bases match TRBD2. This CDR3 has 12 amino acids. Germline V gene data show CDR1 as SGHVS and CDR2 as FQNEAQ. CDR3 sequence: CASSSPGLVGVF. The CDR3 nucleotides are TGTGCCAGCAGCAGCCCGGGACTAGTTGGGGTCTTC.

A few counts support this clone. J is TRBJ1-2 and V is TRBV7-8; the match to TRBD1 covers 8 bases. Trimming took 5 bases from V and 8 from J; bases not matched to a gene: 22. This CDR3 has 18 residues. In germline, CDR1 is SGHVS, CDR2 FQNEAQ. The CDR3 reads CASSPIGGRGPDRRGYTF. The CDR3 region has the DNA TGTGCCAGCAGCCCGATAGGAGGCAGGGGGCCCGACCGGAGGGGCTACACCTTC.

This chain links TRBV5-1 with TRBJ1-2; 11 bases fit TRBD1. V gave up 2 bases and J gave up 4 bases; unmatched junction bases: 4. The CDR3 sequence is 15 residues long. Germline CDR1 SGHRS, CDR2 YFSETQ. The CDR3 nucleotides are TGCGCCAGCAGCTTAGGACAGGGGGCACGCTATGGCTACACCTTC. Amino acids: CASSLGQGARYGYTF.

The chain carries TRBV3-1 (or the pseudogene TRBV3-2) and TRBJ2-2; the match to TRBD2 covers 8 bases. The CDR3 consists of 17 residues. With V trimmed by 6 bases and J by 7 bases, 16 bases remained unmatched. Germline CDR1 reads LGHDT; CDR2 reads YNNKEL (reference sequence). This chain's CDR3 is CASSPDYSGRNLGELFF. The CDR3 coding sequence is TGTGCCAGCAGTCCTGACTACAGCGGGAGAAATCTCGGGGAGCTGTTTTTT.

The rearrangement links TRBV6-5 to TRBJ1-4; D gene ambiguous. This CDR3 region has 15 residues. CDR1 MNHEY and CDR2 SVGAGI come from the germline V gene. Trimming removed 8 bases at V and 5 bases at J, with 18 bases between. The CDR3 nucleotides are TGTGCCAGCTCCAGAGGGAGGTGGGAGAATGAAAAACTGTTTTTT. Residues: CASSRGRWENEKLFF.

This chain links TRBV7-8 with TRBJ1-1; 7 nucleotides align to TRBD1. Germline V gene data show CDR1 as SGHVS and CDR2 as FQNEAQ. V lost 3 bases and J lost 3; bases outside the gene matches: 1. This CDR3 has 13 residues. CDR3 sequence (DNA): TGTGCCAGCAGCTTCGACAGGGACACTGAAGCTTTCTTT. This codes for CASSFDRDTEAFF.

V and J are TRBV5-1 and TRBJ1-1; possible D gene TRBD1, 6 bases. The CDR3 loop spans 14 amino acids. Trimming removed 0 bases from V and 11 bases from J, with 17 bases in between. CDR1 SGHRS and CDR2 YFSETQ come from the germline V gene. In DNA, the CDR3 is TGCGCCAGCAGCTTGGGGACGACAGGCCTGGGGGCTTTCTTT. Amino acids: CASSLGTTGLGAFF.

The CDR3 DNA sequence: TGTGCCAGCAGCTTTGAGGGGGCTCTGAACACTGAAGCTTTCTTT. Protein sequence: CASSFEGALNTEAFF. V usage is TRBV7-2 and J usage is TRBJ1-1; 7 nucleotides align to TRBD1. CDR3 length: 15 amino acids. The trim removed 3 bases at V and 0 bases at J, leaving 4 bases unmatched. Germline loops: CDR1 SGHTA, CDR2 FQGNSA.

This rearrangement joins TRBV4-1 to TRBJ1-2, with TRBD1 identical over 9 bases. The CDR3 has 15 amino acids. CDR1 MGHRA and CDR2 YSYEKL come from the germline V gene. Trimming took 4 bases from V and 1 from J; bases not matched to a gene: 4. CDR3 sequence: CASSPRQGVNYGYTF. The CDR3 nucleotides are TGCGCCAGCAGCCCAAGACAGGGGGTTAACTATGGCTACACCTTC.

This chain joins TRBV18 and TRBJ1-2; 11 bases are a match to TRBD1. The CDR3 has 15 amino acids. Germline CDR1 and CDR2: KGHSH and LQKENI. The V and J ends lost 6 bases and 4 bases, in that order; junction bases with no gene match: 7. The CDR3 loop reads CASSQGQGAFYGYTF. The CDR3 bases are TGTGCCAGCTCCCAAGGACAGGGGGCATTCTATGGCTACACCTTC. Combining the CDR3 with reference TRBV18 and TRBJ1-2 gives the whole variable domain NAGVMQNPRHLVRRRGQEARLRCSPMKGHSHVYWYRQLPEEGLKFMVYLQKENIIDESGMPKERFSAEFPKEGPSILRIQQVVRGDSAAYFCASSQGQGAFYGYTFGSGTRLTVV.

The rearrangement uses TRBV7-9 and TRBJ2-1; 11 nucleotides agree with TRBD2. The CDR3 covers 16 residues. V was clipped by 2 bases and J by 3 bases; unmatched bases: 3. Germline V gene data show CDR1 as SEHNR and CDR2 as FQNEAQ (reference sequence). The CDR3 coding sequence is TGTGCCAGCAGCTTAACTAGCGGGGGCAGCTACAATGAGCAGTTCTTC. This sequence encodes CASSLTSGGSYNEQFF.

The chain has TRBV2 and TRBJ1-6; D unresolved. This CDR3 has 14 amino acids. Germline CDR1 and CDR2: SNHLY and FYNNEI. Trimming pared 10 bases from V and 7 bases from J, leaving 17 bases between. Written as DNA, the CDR3 is TGTGCCACATTACTGGGCCAGACAAATTCACCCCTCCACTTT. As protein: CATLLGQTNSPLHF.

This clone was detected once. The chain employs TRBV5-1 and TRBJ2-1, with D perhaps matching TRBD1 (5 bases). The length of the CDR3 is 16 residues. Per the germline V gene, CDR1 is SGHRS and CDR2 is YFSETQ. V was trimmed by 0 bases and J by 2 bases, leaving 12 bases between them. CDR3 sequence (DNA): TGCGCCAGCAGCTTGGAGGGCAGGGTGGCCTACAATGAGCAGTTCTTC. Protein sequence: CASSLEGRVAYNEQFF. Combining the CDR3 with reference TRBV5-1 and TRBJ2-1 gives the whole variable domain KAGVTQTPRYLIKTRGQQVTLSCSPISGHRSVSWYQQTPGQGLQFLFEYFSETQRNKGNFPGRFSGRQFSNSRSEMNVSTLELGDSALYLCASSLEGRVAYNEQFFGPGTRLTVL.

This clone was recorded a few times. J is TRBJ1-6 and V is TRBV7-9; 8 bases are shared with TRBD1. This CDR3 region has 17 residues. The V and J ends lost 4 bases and 0 bases, in that order; junction bases with no gene match: 5. Germline CDR1 and CDR2: SEHNR and FQNEAQ (reference sequence). CDR3 sequence (DNA): TGTGCCAGCAGCTGGACAGGGAGTGCCTCCTATAATTCACCCCTCCACTTT. Protein product: CASSWTGSASYNSPLHF.

The chain carries TRBV7-8 and TRBJ2-7; tentative D call: TRBD1 (6 bases). Per the germline V gene, CDR1 is SGHVS and CDR2 is FQNEAQ. Trimming pared 5 bases from V and 0 bases from J, leaving 11 bases between. This CDR3 contains 14 residues. CDR3 sequence: CASSPGQPSYEQYF. The CDR3 region has the DNA TGTGCCAGCAGCCCAGGACAGCCCTCCTACGAGCAGTACTTC.

This chain uses TRBV7-3 with TRBJ2-1; no definite D call. V was clipped by 2 bases and J by 4 bases, with 6 bases between them. This CDR3 spans 13 amino acids. Germline CDR1 SGHTA, CDR2 FQGTGA. The CDR3 spells CASSLDGYNEQFF. The CDR3 DNA reads TGTGCCAGCAGCTTAGACGGGTACAATGAGCAGTTCTTC.

The chain is built from TRBV27 and TRBJ2-1, with a possible D match to TRBD2 (6 bases). V lost 7 bases, J lost 0 bases, and 19 bases lay in between. CDR3 length equals 17 residues. CDR1 MNHEY and CDR2 SMNVEV come from the germline V gene (reference sequence). CDR3 amino acids: CASTKGAGRHSYNEQFF. The CDR3 nucleotides are TGTGCCAGCACCAAAGGGGCGGGGCGACACTCCTACAATGAGCAGTTCTTC.

This sequence joins TRBV28 and TRBJ1-2; TRBD1 agrees at 7 bases. Looked up from germline, CDR1 is MDHEN and CDR2 is SYDVKM. The CDR3 runs 16 residues. V dropped 7 bases and J dropped 2; count of bases not matched to a gene: 13. Here the CDR3 DNA reads TGTGCCAGCATGGGGTCCAGGGGGAAGGGAAACTATGGCTACACCTTC. Protein product: CASMGSRGKGNYGYTF.

The chain joins TRBV21-1 to TRBJ2-4; the D call TRBD1 from the table was never checked on the DNA. TRBV21-1 is a recognized pseudogene. This CDR3 is 14 amino acids long. The CDR3 nucleotides are TGTGCCGAATCAACCAGGGTAGCCAAAAACATTCAGTACTTC. Translation: CAESTRVAKNIQYF.

V and J are TRBV7-9 and TRBJ2-7; 7 bases match TRBD2. The CDR3 is 14 amino acids. With V trimmed by 0 bases and J by 6 bases, 5 bases remained unmatched. The germline CDR1 and CDR2 sequences are SEHNR and FQNEAQ (reference sequence). The DNA of the CDR3 is TGTGCCAGCAGCTTAGCGGGAGGGCCGCCCGAGCAGTACTTC. Protein sequence: CASSLAGGPPEQYF.